The 18 T cell receptor beta chains in this list originate from one sample, sequenced in a study of spatial heterogeneity in lung cancer. TCRdb used MiXCR to reprocess the 5' RACE reads, holding one entry per CDR3 protein. Of 9,500 to 12,000 distinct CDR3 sequences detected, over 9% appear once; the ten largest clones hold less than 40%. Time point indicated: blood at routine non-recurrence follow-up after resection. Here the sequenced sample was PBMCs, taken at follow-up. These TCRs come from a female donor with early-stage non-small cell lung cancer.

This clonotype came up many times. The chain links TRBV27 to TRBJ2-7; a possible D gene is TRBD2 (5 bases). Looked up from germline, CDR1 is MNHEY and CDR2 is SMNVEV (reference sequence). This CDR3 is built from 12 residues. Trimming took 3 bases from V and 7 from J, leaving 10 bases between them. CDR3 nucleotides: TGTGCCAGCAGTTTGAGAGGGTATGAGCAGTACTTC. Translated, it gives CASSLRGYEQYF.

This clonotype was detected ten times or more. This chain links TRBV12-3 or TRBV12-4 with TRBJ1-1; D is perhaps TRBD1 (6 bases). The CDR3 loop spans 14 amino acids. The V end lost 3 bases, the J end lost 5 bases, and 13 bases lay between the germline ends. The CDR3 protein is CASSFRLQGTEAFF. For the CDR3, the DNA is TGTGCCAGCAGTTTCCGATTACAGGGAACTGAAGCTTTCTTT.

This clonotype showed up many times. The V and J genes are TRBV7-9 and TRBJ2-1; 10 positions agree with TRBD1. Germline V gives CDR1 SEHNR, CDR2 FQNEAQ (reference sequence). The CDR3 has 15 residues. V shed 3 bases and J 7 bases; nucleotides not matched to a gene: 6. For the CDR3, the DNA is TGTGCCAGCAGCTTCTCGGGACAGGGGTCAAATGAGCAGTTCTTC. Translated, it gives CASSFSGQGSNEQFF.

The V call is TRBV6-5, the J call TRBJ2-6; 8 bases agree with TRBD1. CDR1 and CDR2 from the germline V gene are MNHEY and SVGAGI. J gave up 3 bases and V 6 bases, and 7 bases lay outside the gene matches. The CDR3 is made up of 16 amino acids. The DNA for the CDR3 is TGTGCCAGCAGACCGGACAGGGCGTTTGGGGCCAACGTCCTGACTTTC. This encodes CASRPDRAFGANVLTF.

This clonotype was recorded many times. The DNA of the CDR3 is TGTGCCAGCAGTTTTACCCCATTCTCCTACGAGCAGTACTTC. Amino acid sequence: CASSFTPFSYEQYF. The chain links TRBV12-3 or TRBV12-4 to TRBJ2-7; D uncertain. Trimming took off 3 bases at V and 0 bases at J, with 9 bases between the two ends. The CDR3 totals 14 residues.

In its sample, this clonotype was seen many times. The chain links TRBV21-1 to TRBJ2-3; TRBD2 is the table's D call and was not checked against the DNA. TRBV21-1 is noted as a pseudogene. This CDR3 has 17 amino acids. DNA for the CDR3: TGTGCCAGCAGCAAATTTGACAGCGGGAGAGGCACAGATACGCAGTATTTT. Translated: CASSKFDSGRGTDTQYF.

This clonotype was found many times. V and J are TRBV6-6 and TRBJ1-1; TRBD1 matches at 9 bases. The V segment lost 6 bases and the J segment 2 bases; nucleotides outside the gene matches: 4. The germline CDR1 and CDR2 sequences are MNHNY and SVGAGI (reference sequence). The length of the CDR3 is 14 residues. The CDR3 sequence is CASRLTGGNTEAFF. CDR3 nucleotides: TGTGCCAGCAGATTGACAGGGGGAAACACTGAAGCTTTCTTT.

This clonotype was detected many times. This chain uses TRBV7-9 with TRBJ2-3; D remains ambiguous. The CDR3 runs to 13 residues. Trimming took 5 bases from V and 2 from J, leaving 8 bases between them. From germline, CDR1 is SEHNR and CDR2 FQNEAQ (reference sequence). CDR3 region: CASSLPHTDTQYF. CDR3 DNA sequence: TGTGCCAGCAGCCTCCCCCACACAGATACGCAGTATTTT.

This clonotype has a count of ten or more. V gene TRBV21-1 combines with J gene TRBJ1-2. TRBV21-1 is shown as a pseudogene. The CDR3 loop spans 10 amino acids. As DNA, the CDR3 is TGTGCCAGCAGCCCTATAATTTTGACCTTC. It is translated as CASSPIILTF.

This clonotype was observed at least ten times. The gene calls are TRBV20-1 and TRBJ2-2, with 9 nucleotides matching TRBD1. This CDR3 is built from 14 residues. V lost 2 bases to trimming and J lost 7 bases; unmatched junction nucleotides: 5. CDR1 and CDR2 (germline): DFQATT, SNEGSKA (reference sequence). The CDR3 DNA reads as TGCAGTGCTAGATTACAGGGGGCGGTCGGGGAGCTGTTTTTT. Translation: CSARLQGAVGELFF.

This clonotype was counted ten times or more. The rearrangement joins TRBV4-2 to TRBJ2-5; 11 bases agree with TRBD2. CDR1 LGHNA and CDR2 YNFKEQ come from the germline V gene. The CDR3 loop spans 16 amino acids. V dropped 4 bases and J dropped 4; count of bases not matched to a gene: 8. CDR3 protein: CASSLHSGGAGETQYF. The CDR3 DNA follows: TGTGCCAGCAGCCTTCATAGCGGGGGGGCCGGAGAGACCCAGTACTTC.

This clonotype was seen at least ten times. This chain connects TRBV28 to TRBJ1-3; D call uncertain. V lost 6 bases and J lost 1, with 10 bases in between. Germline CDR1 and CDR2: MDHEN and SYDVKM. The CDR3 has 14 residues. DNA of the CDR3: TGTGCCAGCAGCTCGGTGGGGTCTGGAAACACCATATATTTT. The encoded protein is CASSSVGSGNTIYF.

This clonotype was seen many times. The chain recombines TRBV28 with TRBJ2-3, with TRBD2 identical over 10 bases. J was trimmed by 4 bases and V by 1 base; bases with no gene match: 14. Germline-derived CDR1 and CDR2 are MDHEN and SYDVKM. The CDR3 length is 19 residues. DNA of the CDR3: TGTGCCAGCAGTTTATCCGGAGGGCCCCTAGCGGGAGTCCCAGATACGCAGTATTTT. Translated: CASSLSGGPLAGVPDTQYF.

This clonotype was observed at least ten times. The chain links TRBV24-1 to TRBJ1-2, with a weak D call TRBD1 (5 bases). The ends were cut back, 5 bases at V and 4 bases at J, with 10 bases in the middle. CDR1 and CDR2 from the germline V gene are KGHDR and SFDVKD. The CDR3 length is 13 residues. CDR3 loop: CATSAGIGYGYTF. The CDR3 nucleotides read TGTGCCACCAGTGCAGGGATCGGCTATGGCTACACCTTC.

This clonotype was seen at least ten times. This chain links TRBV11-2 with TRBJ1-6; D unclear. The V end was cut by 5 bases, the J end by 6 bases, with 11 bases between. Germline-derived CDR1 and CDR2 are SGHAT and FQNNGV. The CDR3 spans 14 residues. The CDR3 nucleotides are TGTGCCAGCAGCCTGACAATGACTAATTCACCCCTCCACTTT. The encoded protein is CASSLTMTNSPLHF.

This clonotype was counted ten times or more. This CDR3 is CASSLEGFDTGELFF. CDR3 nucleotides: TGTGCCAGCAGCTTAGAAGGATTTGACACCGGGGAGCTGTTTTTT. The V and J genes are TRBV7-6 and TRBJ2-2, with D unclear. Trimming removed 1 base at V and 3 bases at J, with 9 bases between. The V gene's germline CDR1 is SGHVS and CDR2 FNYEAQ. The CDR3 sequence is 15 residues long. Drawing the rest from reference TRBV7-6 and TRBJ2-2, the complete variable domain is GAGVSQSPRYKVTKRGQDVALRCDPISGHVSLYWYRQALGQGPEFLTYFNYEAQQDKSGLPNDRFSAERPEGSISTLTIQRTEQRDSAMYRCASSLEGFDTGELFFGEGSRLTVL.

The J gene is TRBJ2-2, the V gene TRBV5-1; D is undetermined. Germline CDR1 SGHRS, CDR2 YFSETQ. The CDR3 has 14 amino acids. Trimming removed 0 bases from V and 6 bases from J, with 9 bases in between. CDR3 sequence: CASSLESLPGELFF. The CDR3 DNA follows: TGCGCCAGCAGCTTGGAATCTCTACCCGGGGAGCTGTTTTTT. Full variable domain (rest looked up from reference TRBV5-1 and TRBJ2-2): KAGVTQTPRYLIKTRGQQVTLSCSPISGHRSVSWYQQTPGQGLQFLFEYFSETQRNKGNFPGRFSGRQFSNSRSEMNVSTLELGDSALYLCASSLESLPGELFFGEGSRLTVL.

This clonotype has at least ten counts. The J gene is TRBJ2-4, the V gene TRBV7-2; a weak D match, TRBD1 (6 bases). V shed 6 bases and J shed 1 base, with 13 bases lying between them. Germline assignment: CDR1 SGHTA and CDR2 FQGNSA. The CDR3 has 15 amino acids. CDR3 sequence reads: CASSKAGQAKNIQYF. The CDR3 nucleotides are TGTGCCAGCAGTAAAGCTGGACAGGCCAAAAACATTCAGTACTTC.